This T cell receptor beta chain comes out of a study of beta chain features in type 1 diabetes. About the research overall: In age, gender and cell yields, patients were similar to healthy donors. Whole-study results and caveats: There were fewer insertions and more deletions at the VDJ junctions of type 1 diabetes patients. Among all four CD4+ subsets, Type 1 diabetes patients had TCRB CDR3s that were moderately but significantly shorter. HLA influence on TCRB rearrangement stayed unresolved here.

The CDR3 totals 17 residues. The germline V and J ends were trimmed by 2 bases and 0 bases, with 15 bases remaining between them. Germline CDR1 is MDHEN and CDR2 is SYDVKM. Expressed TCRB transcripts were sequenced because the isolated RNA had all been reverse transcribed beforehand. The repertoire was sequenced with immunoSEQ multiplex PCR; TCRdb's copy has only in-frame clones and lacks some. The repertoire has 600,000 to 700,000 clones, 9.5% to 15% of them found once; the top ten carry roughly 0.12%. This clone was observed a few times. Its antigen is not known. The sequence was collected from a man aged 25-40 years with type 1 diabetes. This chain joins TRBV28 and TRBJ2-3; no reliable D call. Source material: naive CD4+ T cells from blood. CDR3 DNA sequence: TGTGCCAGCAGTTTAGATTTAGGGCTCACTAGCACAGATACGCAGTATTTT. This translates into CASSLDLGLTSTDTQYF.